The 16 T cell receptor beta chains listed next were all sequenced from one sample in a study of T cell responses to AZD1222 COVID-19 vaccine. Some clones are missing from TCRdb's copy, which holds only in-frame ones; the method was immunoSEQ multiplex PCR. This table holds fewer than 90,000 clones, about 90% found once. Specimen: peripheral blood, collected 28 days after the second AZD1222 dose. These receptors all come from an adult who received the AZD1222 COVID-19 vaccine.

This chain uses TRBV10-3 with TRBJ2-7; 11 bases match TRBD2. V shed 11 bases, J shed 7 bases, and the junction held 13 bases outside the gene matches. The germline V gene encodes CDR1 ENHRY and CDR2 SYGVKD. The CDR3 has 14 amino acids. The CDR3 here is CALATSGISGEQYF. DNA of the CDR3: TGTGCCTTGGCGACTAGCGGGATATCGGGGGAGCAGTACTTC.

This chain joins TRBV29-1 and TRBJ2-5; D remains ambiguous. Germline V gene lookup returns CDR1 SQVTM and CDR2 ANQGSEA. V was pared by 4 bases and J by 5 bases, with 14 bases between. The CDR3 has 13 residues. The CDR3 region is CSVGVRVGETQYF. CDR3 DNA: TGCAGCGTTGGTGTAAGGGTAGGGGAGACCCAGTACTTC. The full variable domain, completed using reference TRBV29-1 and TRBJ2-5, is SAVISQKPSRDICQRGTSLTIQCQVDSQVTMMFWYRQQPGQSLTLIATANQGSEATYESGFVIDKFPISRPNLTFSTLTVSNMSPEDSSIYLCSVGVRVGETQYFGPGTRLLVL.

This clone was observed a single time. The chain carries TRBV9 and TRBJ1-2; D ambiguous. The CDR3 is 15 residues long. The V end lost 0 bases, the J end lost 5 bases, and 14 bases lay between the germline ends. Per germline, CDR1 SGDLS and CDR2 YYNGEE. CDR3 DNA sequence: TGTGCCAGCAGCGTAGAAAGCGGCGTAGCTTATGGCTACACCTTC. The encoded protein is CASSVESGVAYGYTF.

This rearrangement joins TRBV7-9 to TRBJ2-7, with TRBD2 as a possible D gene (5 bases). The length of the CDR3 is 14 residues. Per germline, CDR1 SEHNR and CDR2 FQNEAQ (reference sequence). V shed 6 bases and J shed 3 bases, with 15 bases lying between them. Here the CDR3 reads CASSSPSIGYEQYF. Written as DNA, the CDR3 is TGTGCCAGCAGTTCCCCTAGCATCGGCTACGAGCAGTACTTC.

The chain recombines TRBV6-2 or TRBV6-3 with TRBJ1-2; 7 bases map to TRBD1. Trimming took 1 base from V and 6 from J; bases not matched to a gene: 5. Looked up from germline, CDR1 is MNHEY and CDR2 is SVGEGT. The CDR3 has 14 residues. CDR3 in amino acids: CASSYLGGGDGYTF. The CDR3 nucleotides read TGTGCCAGCAGTTACTTAGGAGGGGGCGATGGCTACACCTTC.

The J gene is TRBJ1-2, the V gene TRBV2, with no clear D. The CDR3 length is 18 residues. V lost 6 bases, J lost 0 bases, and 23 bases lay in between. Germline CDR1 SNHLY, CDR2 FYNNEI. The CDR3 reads CASRDMDGVGLANYGYTF. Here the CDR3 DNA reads TGTGCCAGCAGGGATATGGACGGAGTAGGGTTAGCTAACTATGGCTACACCTTC.

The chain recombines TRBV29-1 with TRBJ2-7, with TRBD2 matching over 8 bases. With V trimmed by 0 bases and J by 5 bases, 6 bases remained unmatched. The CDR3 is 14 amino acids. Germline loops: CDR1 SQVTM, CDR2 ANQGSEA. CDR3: CSVEDTGGQDEQYF. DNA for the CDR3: TGCAGCGTTGAAGATACGGGAGGGCAAGACGAGCAGTACTTC.

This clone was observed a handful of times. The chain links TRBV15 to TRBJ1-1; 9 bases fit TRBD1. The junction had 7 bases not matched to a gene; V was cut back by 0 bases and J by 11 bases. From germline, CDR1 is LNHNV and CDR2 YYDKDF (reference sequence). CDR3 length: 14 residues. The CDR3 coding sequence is TGTGCCACCAGCAGAGACAGGACAGGGGAGGTGGCTTTCTTT. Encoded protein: CATSRDRTGEVAFF.

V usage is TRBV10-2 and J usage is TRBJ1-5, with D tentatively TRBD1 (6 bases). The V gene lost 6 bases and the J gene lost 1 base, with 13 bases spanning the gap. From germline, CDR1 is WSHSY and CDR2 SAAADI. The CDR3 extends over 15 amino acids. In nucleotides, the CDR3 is TGCGCCAGCAGGGAGGGGGGATCGAGCAATCAGCCCCAGCATTTT. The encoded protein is CASREGGSSNQPQHF.

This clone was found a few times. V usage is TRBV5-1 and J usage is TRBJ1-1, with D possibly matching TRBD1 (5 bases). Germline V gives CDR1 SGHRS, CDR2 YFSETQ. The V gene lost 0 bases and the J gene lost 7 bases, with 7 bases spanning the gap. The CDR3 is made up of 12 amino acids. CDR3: CASSLGQGEAFF. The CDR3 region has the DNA TGCGCCAGCAGCTTGGGCCAGGGTGAAGCTTTCTTT.

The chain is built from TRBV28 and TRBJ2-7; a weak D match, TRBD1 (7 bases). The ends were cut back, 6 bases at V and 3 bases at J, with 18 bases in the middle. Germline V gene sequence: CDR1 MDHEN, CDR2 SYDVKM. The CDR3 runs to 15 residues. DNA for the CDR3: TGTGCCAGCAGACTCGCGCAGGGGGGAAACTACGAGCAGTACTTC. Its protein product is CASRLAQGGNYEQYF. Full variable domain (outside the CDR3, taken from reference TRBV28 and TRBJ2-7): DVKVTQSSRYLVKRTGEKVFLECVQDMDHENMFWYRQDPGLGLRLIYFSYDVKMKEKGDIPEGYSVSREKKERFSLILESASTNQTSMYLCASRLAQGGNYEQYFGPGTRLTVT.

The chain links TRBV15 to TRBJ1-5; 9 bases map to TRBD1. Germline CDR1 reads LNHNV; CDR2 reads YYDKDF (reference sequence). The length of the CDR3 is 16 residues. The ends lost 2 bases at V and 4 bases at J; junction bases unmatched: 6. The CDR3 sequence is CATSRHEDRGNQPQHF. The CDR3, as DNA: TGTGCCACCAGCAGACACGAGGACAGGGGAAATCAGCCCCAGCATTTT.

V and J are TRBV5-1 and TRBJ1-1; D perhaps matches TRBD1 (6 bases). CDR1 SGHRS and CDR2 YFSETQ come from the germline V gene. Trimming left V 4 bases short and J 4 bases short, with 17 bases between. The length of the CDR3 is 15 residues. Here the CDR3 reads CASSPGAGTGTEAFF. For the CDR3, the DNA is TGCGCCAGCAGCCCGGGGGCAGGGACCGGCACTGAAGCTTTCTTT.

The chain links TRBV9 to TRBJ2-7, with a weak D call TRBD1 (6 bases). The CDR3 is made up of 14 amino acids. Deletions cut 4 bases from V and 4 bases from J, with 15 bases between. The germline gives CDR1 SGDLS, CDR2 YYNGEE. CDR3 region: CASSKHREIYEQYF. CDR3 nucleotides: TGTGCCAGCAGCAAGCACAGGGAGATTTACGAGCAGTACTTC.

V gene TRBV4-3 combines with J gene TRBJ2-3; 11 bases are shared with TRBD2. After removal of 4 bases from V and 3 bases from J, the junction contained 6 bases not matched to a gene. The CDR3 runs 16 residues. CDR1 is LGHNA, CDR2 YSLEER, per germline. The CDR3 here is CASSPLAGEVTDTQYF. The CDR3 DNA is TGCGCCAGCAGCCCACTAGCGGGAGAAGTGACAGATACGCAGTATTTT.

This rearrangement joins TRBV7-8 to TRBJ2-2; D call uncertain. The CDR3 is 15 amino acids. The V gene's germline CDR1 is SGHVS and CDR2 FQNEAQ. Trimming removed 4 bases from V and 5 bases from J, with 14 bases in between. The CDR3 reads CASSSRSEHTGELFF. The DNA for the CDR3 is TGTGCCAGCAGCTCCAGGAGCGAGCATACCGGGGAGCTGTTTTTT.